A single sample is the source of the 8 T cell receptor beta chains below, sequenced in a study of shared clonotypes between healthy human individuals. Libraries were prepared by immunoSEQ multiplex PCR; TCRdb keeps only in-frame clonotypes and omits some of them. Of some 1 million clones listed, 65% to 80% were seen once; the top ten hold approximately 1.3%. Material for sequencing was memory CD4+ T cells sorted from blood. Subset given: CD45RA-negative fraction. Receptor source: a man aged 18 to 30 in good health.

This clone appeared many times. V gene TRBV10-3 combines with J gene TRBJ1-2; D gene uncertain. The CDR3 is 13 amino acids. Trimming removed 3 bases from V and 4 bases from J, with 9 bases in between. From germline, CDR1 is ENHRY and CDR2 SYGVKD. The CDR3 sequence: CAISEDARYGYTF. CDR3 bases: TGTGCCATCAGTGAAGACGCACGCTATGGCTACACCTTC.

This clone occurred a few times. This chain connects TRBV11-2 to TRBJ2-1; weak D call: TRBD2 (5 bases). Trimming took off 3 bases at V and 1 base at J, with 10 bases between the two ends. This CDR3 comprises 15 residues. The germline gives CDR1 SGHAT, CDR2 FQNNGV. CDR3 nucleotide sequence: TGTGCCAGCAGCTTTACTAGTATGTCCTACAATGAGCAGTTCTTC. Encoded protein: CASSFTSMSYNEQFF. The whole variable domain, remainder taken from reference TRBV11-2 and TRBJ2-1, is EAGVAQSPRYKIIEKRQSVAFWCNPISGHATLYWYQQILGQGPKLLIQFQNNGVVDDSQLPKDRFSAERLKGVDSTLKIQPAKLEDSAVYLCASSFTSMSYNEQFFGPGTRLTVL.

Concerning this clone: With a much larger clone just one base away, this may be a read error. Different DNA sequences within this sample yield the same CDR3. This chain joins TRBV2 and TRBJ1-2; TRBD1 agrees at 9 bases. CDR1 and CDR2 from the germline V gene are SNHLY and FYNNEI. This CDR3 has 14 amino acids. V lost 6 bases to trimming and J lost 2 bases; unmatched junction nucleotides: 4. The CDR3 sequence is CASSLGQGNYGYTF. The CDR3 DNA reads TGTGCCAGCAGCCTCGGACAGGGGAACTATGGCTACACCTTC.

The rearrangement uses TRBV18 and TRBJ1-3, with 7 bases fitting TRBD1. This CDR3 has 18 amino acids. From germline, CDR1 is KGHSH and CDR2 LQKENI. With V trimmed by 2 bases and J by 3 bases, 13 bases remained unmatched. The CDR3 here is CASSPIEATGSGGNTIYF. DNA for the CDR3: TGTGCCAGCTCACCAATCGAAGCGACAGGGTCTGGTGGAAACACCATATATTTT.

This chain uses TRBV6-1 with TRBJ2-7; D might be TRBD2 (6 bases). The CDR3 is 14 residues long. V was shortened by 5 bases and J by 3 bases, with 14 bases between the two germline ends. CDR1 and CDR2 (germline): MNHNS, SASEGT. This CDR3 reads CASSPRGVGYEQYF. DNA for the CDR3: TGTGCCAGCAGTCCCCGCGGGGTGGGCTACGAGCAGTACTTC.

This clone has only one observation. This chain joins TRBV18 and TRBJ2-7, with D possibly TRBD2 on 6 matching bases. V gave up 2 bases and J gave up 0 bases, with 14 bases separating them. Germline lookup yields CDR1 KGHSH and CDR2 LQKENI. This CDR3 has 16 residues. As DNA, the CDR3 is TGTGCCAGCTCACCAGGGGGACGGGGGAACTCCTACGAGCAGTACTTC. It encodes CASSPGGRGNSYEQYF.

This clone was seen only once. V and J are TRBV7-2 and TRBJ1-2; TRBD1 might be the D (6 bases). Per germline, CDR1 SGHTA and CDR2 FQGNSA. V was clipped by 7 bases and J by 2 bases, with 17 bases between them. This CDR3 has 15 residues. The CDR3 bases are TGTGCCAGCACCCGCGGGGGCAGTGAAAACTATGGCTACACCTTC. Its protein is CASTRGGSENYGYTF.

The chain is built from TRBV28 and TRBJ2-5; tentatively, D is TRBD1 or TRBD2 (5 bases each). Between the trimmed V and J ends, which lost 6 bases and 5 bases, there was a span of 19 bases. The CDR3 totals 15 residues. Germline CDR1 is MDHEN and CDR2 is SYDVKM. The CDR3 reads CASRPSSGASETQYF. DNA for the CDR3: TGTGCCAGCAGACCCAGCTCCGGGGCGTCTGAGACCCAGTACTTC. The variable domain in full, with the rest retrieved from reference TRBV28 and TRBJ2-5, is DVKVTQSSRYLVKRTGEKVFLECVQDMDHENMFWYRQDPGLGLRLIYFSYDVKMKEKGDIPEGYSVSREKKERFSLILESASTNQTSMYLCASRPSSGASETQYFGPGTRLLVL.